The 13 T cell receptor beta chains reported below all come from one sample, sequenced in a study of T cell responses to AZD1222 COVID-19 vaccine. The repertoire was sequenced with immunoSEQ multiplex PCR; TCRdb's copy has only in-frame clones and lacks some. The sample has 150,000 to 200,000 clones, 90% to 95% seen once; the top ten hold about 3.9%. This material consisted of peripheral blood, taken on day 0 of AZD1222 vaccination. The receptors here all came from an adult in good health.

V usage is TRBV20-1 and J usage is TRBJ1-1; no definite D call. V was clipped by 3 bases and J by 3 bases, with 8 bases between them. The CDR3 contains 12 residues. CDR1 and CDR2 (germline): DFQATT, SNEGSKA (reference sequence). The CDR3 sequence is CSASRGYTEAFF. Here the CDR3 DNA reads TGCAGTGCTAGTAGAGGGTACACTGAAGCTTTCTTT.

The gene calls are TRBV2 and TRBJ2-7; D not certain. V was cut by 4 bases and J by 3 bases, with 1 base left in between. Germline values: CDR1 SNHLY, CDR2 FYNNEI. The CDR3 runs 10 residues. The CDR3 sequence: CASSVYEQYF. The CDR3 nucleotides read TGTGCCAGCAGTGTCTACGAGCAGTACTTC.

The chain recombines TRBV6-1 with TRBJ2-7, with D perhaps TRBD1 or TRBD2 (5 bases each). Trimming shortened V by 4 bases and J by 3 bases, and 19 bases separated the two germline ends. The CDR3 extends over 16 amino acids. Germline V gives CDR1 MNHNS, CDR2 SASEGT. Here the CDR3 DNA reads TGTGCCAGCAGTGCGTTCCTACTGGGGGTCAACTACGAGCAGTACTTC. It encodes CASSAFLLGVNYEQYF.

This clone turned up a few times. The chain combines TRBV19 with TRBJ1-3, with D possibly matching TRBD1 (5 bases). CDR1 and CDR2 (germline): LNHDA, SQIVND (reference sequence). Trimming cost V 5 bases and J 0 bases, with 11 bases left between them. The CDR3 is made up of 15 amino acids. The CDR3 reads CASSALQGSGNTIYF. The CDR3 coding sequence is TGTGCCAGTAGTGCTCTCCAGGGCTCTGGAAACACCATATATTTT.

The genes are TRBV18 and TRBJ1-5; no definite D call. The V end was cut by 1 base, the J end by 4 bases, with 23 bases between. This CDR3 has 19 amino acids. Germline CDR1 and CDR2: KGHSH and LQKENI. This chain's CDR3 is CASSPRRIVATLENQPQHF. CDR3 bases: TGTGCCAGCTCACCACGTCGGATAGTGGCCACGTTGGAGAATCAGCCCCAGCATTTT.

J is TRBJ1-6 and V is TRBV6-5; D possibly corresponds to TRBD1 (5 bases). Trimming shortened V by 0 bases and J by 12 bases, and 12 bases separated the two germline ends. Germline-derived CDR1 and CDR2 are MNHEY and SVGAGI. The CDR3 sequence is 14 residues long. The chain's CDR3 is CASSYSGRVEPLHF. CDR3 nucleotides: TGTGCCAGCAGTTACTCAGGCAGGGTGGAACCCCTCCACTTT.

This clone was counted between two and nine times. Here the CDR3 DNA reads TGTGCCAGCAGTGAACCAGGGTTAGGGAGGAACACTGAAGCTTTCTTT. Translated: CASSEPGLGRNTEAFF. This chain connects TRBV6-1 to TRBJ1-1; D possibly corresponds to TRBD1 (5 bases). The CDR3 is 16 residues long. CDR1 is MNHNS and CDR2 is SASEGT in the germline V gene. With 2 bases removed from V and 1 base from J, the gap between germline ends came to 14 bases.

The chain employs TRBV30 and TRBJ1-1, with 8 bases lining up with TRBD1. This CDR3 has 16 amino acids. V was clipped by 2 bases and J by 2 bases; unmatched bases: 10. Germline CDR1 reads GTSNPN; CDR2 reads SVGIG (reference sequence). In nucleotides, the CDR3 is TGTGCCTGGAGTAGTGGGGACAGGTTCTACAACACTGAAGCTTTCTTT. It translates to CAWSSGDRFYNTEAFF.

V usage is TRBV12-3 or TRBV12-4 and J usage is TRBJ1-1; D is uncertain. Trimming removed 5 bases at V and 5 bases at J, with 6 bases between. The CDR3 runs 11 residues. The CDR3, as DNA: TGTGCCAGCAGTCTCCGAACTGAAGCTTTCTTT. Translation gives CASSLRTEAFF.

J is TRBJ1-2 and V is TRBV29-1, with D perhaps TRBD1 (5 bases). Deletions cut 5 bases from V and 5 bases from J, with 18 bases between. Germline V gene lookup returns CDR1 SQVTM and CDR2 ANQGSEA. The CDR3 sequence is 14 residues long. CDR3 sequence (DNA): TGCAGCGTTTCGGGGGTTAAGGGCTGGTATGGCTACACCTTC. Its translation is CSVSGVKGWYGYTF.

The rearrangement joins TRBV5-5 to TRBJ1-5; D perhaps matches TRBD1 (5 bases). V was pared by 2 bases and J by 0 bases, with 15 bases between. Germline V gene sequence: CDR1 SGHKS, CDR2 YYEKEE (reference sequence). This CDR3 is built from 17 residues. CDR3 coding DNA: TGTGCCAGCAGCTTTGGGCAGGGAAGGTATAGCAATCAGCCCCAGCATTTT. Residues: CASSFGQGRYSNQPQHF.

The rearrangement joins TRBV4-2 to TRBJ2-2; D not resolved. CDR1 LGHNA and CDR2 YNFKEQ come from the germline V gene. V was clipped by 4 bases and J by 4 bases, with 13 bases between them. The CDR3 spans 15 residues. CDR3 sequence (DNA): TGTGCCAGCAGCCGCATGCCGCCGGCCACCGGGGAGCTGTTTTTT. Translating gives CASSRMPPATGELFF.

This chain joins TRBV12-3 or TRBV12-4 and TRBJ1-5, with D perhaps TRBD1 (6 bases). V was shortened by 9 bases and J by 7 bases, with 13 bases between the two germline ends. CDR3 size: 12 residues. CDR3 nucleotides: TGTGCCAGTAAAACAGGGAGGCAGCCCCAGCATTTT. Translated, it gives CASKTGRQPQHF.